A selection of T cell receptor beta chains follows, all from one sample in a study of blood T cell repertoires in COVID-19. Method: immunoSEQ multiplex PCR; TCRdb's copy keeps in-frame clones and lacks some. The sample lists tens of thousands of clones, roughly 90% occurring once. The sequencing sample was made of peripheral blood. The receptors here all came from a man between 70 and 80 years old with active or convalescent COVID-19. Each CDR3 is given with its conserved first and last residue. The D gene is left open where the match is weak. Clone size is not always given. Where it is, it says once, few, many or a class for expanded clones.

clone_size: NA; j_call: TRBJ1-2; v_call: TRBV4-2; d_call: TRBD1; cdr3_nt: TGTGCCAGCAGCCAAGATCTGACAGGGAACTATGGCTACACCTTC; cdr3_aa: CASSQDLTGNYGYTF
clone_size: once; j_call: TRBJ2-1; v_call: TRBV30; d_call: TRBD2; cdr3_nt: TGTGCCTACCTAGCGGGAGGTGAGCAGTTCTTC; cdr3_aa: CAYLAGGEQFF
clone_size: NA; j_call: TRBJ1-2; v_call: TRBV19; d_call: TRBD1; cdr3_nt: TGTGCCAGTAGTATACCTGGACAGGGCGTTAGAGGCTACACCTTC; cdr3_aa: CASSIPGQGVRGYTF
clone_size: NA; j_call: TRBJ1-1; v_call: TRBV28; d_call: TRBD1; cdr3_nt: TGTGCCAGCAGTCCAAGGACAGGGGGCATATGGACTGAAGCTTTCTTT; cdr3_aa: CASSPRTGGIWTEAFF
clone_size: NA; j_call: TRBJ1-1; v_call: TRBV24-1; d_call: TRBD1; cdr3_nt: TGTGCCACCCGGACAGGAGAGAACACTGAAGCTTTCTTT; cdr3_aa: CATRTGENTEAFF
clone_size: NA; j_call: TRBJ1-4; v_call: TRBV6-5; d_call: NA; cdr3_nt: TGTGCCAGCAGTACGGCGACAGGAAGGTTTGAAAAACTGTTTTTT; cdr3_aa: CASSTATGRFEKLFF
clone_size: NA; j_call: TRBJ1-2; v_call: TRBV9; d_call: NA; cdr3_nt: TGTGCCAGCAGCGTAGAAGGACGGGAAGGCGACTATGGCTACACCTTC; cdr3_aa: CASSVEGREGDYGYTF
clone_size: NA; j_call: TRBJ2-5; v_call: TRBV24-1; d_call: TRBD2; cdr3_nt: TGTGCCACCAGTGACTCCGGGACTAGCTCCATTAAGGCCTACTTC; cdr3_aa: CATSDSGTSSIKAYF
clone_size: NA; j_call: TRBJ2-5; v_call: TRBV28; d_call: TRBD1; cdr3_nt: TGTGCCAGCAGCCCTTCGACAGGGGTAAGCTGGGGAGAGACCCAGTACTTC; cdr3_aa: CASSPSTGVSWGETQYF
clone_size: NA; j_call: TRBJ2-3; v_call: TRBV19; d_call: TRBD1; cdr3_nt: TGTGCCAGTAGTAAGCATAGGGGGCGCATCTCAGATACGCAGTATTTT; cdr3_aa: CASSKHRGRISDTQYF
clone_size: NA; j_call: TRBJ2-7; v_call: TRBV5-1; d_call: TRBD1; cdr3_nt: TGCGCCAGCAGCTCGACAGGGGGGGACTACGAGCAGTACTTC; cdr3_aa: CASSSTGGDYEQYF
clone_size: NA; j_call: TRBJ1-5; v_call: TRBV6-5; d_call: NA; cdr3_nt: TGTGCCAGCAGGTCAGGCAATCAGCCCCAGCATTTT; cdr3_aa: CASRSGNQPQHF
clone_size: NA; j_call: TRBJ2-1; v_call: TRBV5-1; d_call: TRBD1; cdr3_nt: TGCGCCAGCAGCTCCGACAGGGGCGCCTACAATGAGCAGTTCTTC; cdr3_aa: CASSSDRGAYNEQFF
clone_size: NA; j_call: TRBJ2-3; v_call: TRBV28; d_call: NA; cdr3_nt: TGTGCCAGCAGTTCCCCCGGGGGGCAAGGAGATACGCAGTATTTT; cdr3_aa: CASSSPGGQGDTQYF
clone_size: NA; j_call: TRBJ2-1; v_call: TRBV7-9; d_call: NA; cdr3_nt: TGTGCCAGCAGCTTAGGCCAGGGGATTGGCAATGAGCAGTTCTTC; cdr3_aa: CASSLGQGIGNEQFF
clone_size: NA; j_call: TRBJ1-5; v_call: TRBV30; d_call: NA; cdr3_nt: TGTGCCTGGAGTGTTCGGGGCAATCAGCCCCAGCATTTT; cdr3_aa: CAWSVRGNQPQHF
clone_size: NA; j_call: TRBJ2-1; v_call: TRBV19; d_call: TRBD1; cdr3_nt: TGTGCCAGTAGTACCCGACAGGGACAGGGTCTTAGATATGAGCAGTTCTTC; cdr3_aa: CASSTRQGQGLRYEQFF
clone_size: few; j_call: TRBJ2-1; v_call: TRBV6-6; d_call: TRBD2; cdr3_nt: TGTGCCACCAGCGGGGGACCTAACCCCAATGAGCAGTTCTTC; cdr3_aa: CATSGGPNPNEQFF
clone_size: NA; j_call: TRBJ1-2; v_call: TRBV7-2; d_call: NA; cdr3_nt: TGTGCCAGCAGCTTAGATGCCGCAGGGGTTGGCTATGGCTACACCTTC; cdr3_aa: CASSLDAAGVGYGYTF
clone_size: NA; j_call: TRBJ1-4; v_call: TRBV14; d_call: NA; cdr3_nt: TGTGCCAGCAGCCAAGGGGTCCACTGGAGTGAAAAACTGTTTTTT; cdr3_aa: CASSQGVHWSEKLFF
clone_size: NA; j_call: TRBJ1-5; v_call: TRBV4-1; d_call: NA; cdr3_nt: TGCGCCAGCAGCCCCCTTGTGAGGGACAATCAGCCCCAGCATTTT; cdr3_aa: CASSPLVRDNQPQHF
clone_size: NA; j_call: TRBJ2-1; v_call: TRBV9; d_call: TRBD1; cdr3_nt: TGTGCCAGCAGCCGACAGGGGGAATACAATGAGCAGTTCTTC; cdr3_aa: CASSRQGEYNEQFF
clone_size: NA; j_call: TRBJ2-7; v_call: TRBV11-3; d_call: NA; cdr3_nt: TGTGCCAGGTCCGGTCCCACAAAAAGGGACACGGGGCGCTACGAGCAGTACTTC; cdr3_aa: CARSGPTKRDTGRYEQYF